This TCR beta chain is from a study of immune heterogeneity within non-small cell lung tumors. Study details: Histology included several squamous cell carcinomas, 10 non-squamous carcinomas and 1 unspecified tumor.

CDR3 of TCR beta was amplified by multiplex PCR that used 32 V and 13 J primers. TCRdb processed the multiplex PCR reads anew with MiXCR; each CDR3 protein has one entry. The data contain 2,500 to 3,500 distinct CDR3 sequences, just over 25% of them singletons. Regarding this clonotype: No antigen is known for it.

Findings of the study overall: Alongside site-unique high-frequency clones, identical dominant CDR3 beta clonotypes recurred across tumor sites within a patient.

V gave up 5 bases and J gave up 9 bases, with 25 bases separating them. Germline-derived CDR1 and CDR2 are DFQATT and SNEGSKA (reference sequence). There are 15 residues in the CDR3. At 550 to 600 ng per sample, bulk tumor genomic DNA provided the template. Collection of several biopsies per primary tumor, spaced far apart, took place during surgery. Enrolled patients presented with newly diagnosed, previously untreated non-small cell lung cancer and underwent curative surgery. Patients newly diagnosed with non-small cell lung cancer and having curative-intent surgery served as donors. This sequence was found in a female donor with non-small cell lung cancer. Sequenced input: lung tumor tissue. The V and J genes are TRBV20-1 and TRBJ1-2; no firm D call. The DNA of the CDR3 is TGCAGTGCTTGGGGAAAGACCGGATATATCGATTGCTACACCTTC. It codes for CSAWGKTGYIDCYTF.